This T cell receptor (beta chain) was recovered during a study of identifying expanded T cells in peripheral blood. CDR3 length: 15 amino acids. V gave up 7 bases and J gave up 0 bases, with 14 bases separating them. The V gene's germline CDR1 is MNHNS and CDR2 SASEGT. Collection occurred without any documented infections or immune events in donors. Notes on this clone: Its specificity is unknown.

Whole-study findings and limits: Over two and four weeks, about 16 and 19 clones changed, versus approximately 1.1 between replicates. Approximately two-week clone count variance significantly increased as total template count grew.

The protocol was immunoSEQ multiplex PCR, while the TCRdb copy is restricted to in-frame clones and leaves out a portion. The table includes about 82,000 clones, 80% to 90% detected once. The chain joins TRBV6-1 to TRBJ2-3, with D tentatively TRBD2 (5 bases). This TCR derives from a person aged 18 to 75 in good health. Sample: blood. CDR3 nucleotide sequence: TGTGCCAGCAATGTTGAGGGTACTAGCACAGATACGCAGTATTTT. Protein: CASNVEGTSTDTQYF.